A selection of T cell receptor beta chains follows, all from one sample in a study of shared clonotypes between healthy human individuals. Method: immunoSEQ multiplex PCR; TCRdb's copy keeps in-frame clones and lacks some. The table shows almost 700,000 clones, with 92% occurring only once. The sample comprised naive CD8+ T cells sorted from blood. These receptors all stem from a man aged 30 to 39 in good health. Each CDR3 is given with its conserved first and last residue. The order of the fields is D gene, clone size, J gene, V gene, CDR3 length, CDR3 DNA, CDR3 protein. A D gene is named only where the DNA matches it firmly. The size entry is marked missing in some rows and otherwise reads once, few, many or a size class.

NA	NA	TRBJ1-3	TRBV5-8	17	TGTGCCAGCAGCTTGGGGGGGACGTTCGACTCTGGAAACACCATATATTTT	CASSLGGTFDSGNTIYF
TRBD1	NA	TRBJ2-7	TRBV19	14	TGTGCCAGTAGTGTTGGGACAGGGGGCGGAGAGCAGTACTTC	CASSVGTGGGEQYF
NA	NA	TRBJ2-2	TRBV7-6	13	TGTGCCAGCAGCTTACGGGGGACCCGGGAGCTGTTTTTT	CASSLRGTRELFF
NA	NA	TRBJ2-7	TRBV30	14	TGTGCCTGGGGCACGGGGGAGGGGGCCTACGAGCAGTACTTC	CAWGTGEGAYEQYF
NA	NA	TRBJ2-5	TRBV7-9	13	TGTGCCAGCAGCTTAGATATTGAAGAGACCCAGTACTTC	CASSLDIEETQYF
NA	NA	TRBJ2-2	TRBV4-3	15	TGCGCCAGCCAAGGGAGTAGAGGGGACACCGGGGAGCTGTTTTTT	CASQGSRGDTGELFF
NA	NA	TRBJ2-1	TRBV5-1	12	TGCGCCAGCAGCTTGGACGGCAATGAGCAGTTCTTC	CASSLDGNEQFF
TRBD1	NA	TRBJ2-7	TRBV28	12	TGTGCCAGCAGACAGGGGGCTGACGAGCAGTACTTC	CASRQGADEQYF
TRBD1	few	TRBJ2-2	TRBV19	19	TGTGCCAGTAGTACCGACCCGGGACAGGGTGTTTGGACAACCGGGGAGCTGTTTTTT	CASSTDPGQGVWTTGELFF
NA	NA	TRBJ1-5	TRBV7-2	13	TGTGCCAGCAGCTTCTACAGCAATCAGCCCCAGCATTTT	CASSFYSNQPQHF
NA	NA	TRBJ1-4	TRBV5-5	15	TGTGCCAGCAGCCTGGTTGGCCGGGGGAATGAAAAACTGTTTTTT	CASSLVGRGNEKLFF
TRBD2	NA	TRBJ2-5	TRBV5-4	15	TGTGCCAGCAGCTTGAGTCTAGCGGCGGGAGAGACCCAGTACTTC	CASSLSLAAGETQYF
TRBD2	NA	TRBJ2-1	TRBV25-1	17	TGTGCCAGCAGTGAGTCCCGACTAGCGGGTGTCAACAATGAGCAGTTCTTC	CASSESRLAGVNNEQFF
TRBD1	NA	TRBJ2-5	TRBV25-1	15	TGTGCCAGCCGACCGGGACAGGGGGTGTGGGAGACCCAGTACTTC	CASRPGQGVWETQYF
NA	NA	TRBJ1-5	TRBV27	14	TGTGCCAGCAGTCTCGGGGGGGCTTATCAGCCCCAGCATTTT	CASSLGGAYQPQHF
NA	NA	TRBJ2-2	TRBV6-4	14	TGTGCCAGCAGTGACAGTGCTAACACCGGGGAGCTGTTTTTT	CASSDSANTGELFF
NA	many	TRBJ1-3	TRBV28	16	TGTGCCAGCACCATCCGGACGGGATTAGAAGGAAACACCATATATTTT	CASTIRTGLEGNTIYF
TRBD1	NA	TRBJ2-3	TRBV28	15	TGTGCCAGCAGTTATTACAGGGGACAGCAGGATACGCAGTATTTT	CASSYYRGQQDTQYF
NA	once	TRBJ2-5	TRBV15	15	TGTGCCACCAGCAGAGTGCAGGGGTCCCAAGAGACCCAGTACTTC	CATSRVQGSQETQYF
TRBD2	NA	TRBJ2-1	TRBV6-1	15	TGTGCCAGCAGGGTAACTAGCGCCCCTGGCAATGAGCAGTTCTTC	CASRVTSAPGNEQFF
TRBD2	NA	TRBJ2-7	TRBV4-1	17	TGCGCCAGCAGCCAGGCCCCCAGGCTAGCGGTAACCTACGAGCAGTACTTC	CASSQAPRLAVTYEQYF
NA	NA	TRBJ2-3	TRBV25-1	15	TGTGCCAGCGGGGAACTCGGAACAGCCACAGATACGCAGTATTTT	CASGELGTATDTQYF
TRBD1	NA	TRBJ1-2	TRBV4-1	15	TGCGCCAGCAGCCAAGGGACAGGGCTGACGGATGGCTACACCTTC	CASSQGTGLTDGYTF
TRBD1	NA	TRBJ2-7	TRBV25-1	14	TGTGCCAGCAGTGAATGGGACAGGGGACTCGAGCAGTACTTC	CASSEWDRGLEQYF
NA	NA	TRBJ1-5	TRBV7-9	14	TGTGCCAGCAGGGGCCCCAGGGGCAATCAGCCCCAGCATTTT	CASRGPRGNQPQHF
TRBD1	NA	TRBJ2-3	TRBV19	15	TGTGCCAGTAGTAGGGGGACAGGGCTGACAGATACGCAGTATTTT	CASSRGTGLTDTQYF
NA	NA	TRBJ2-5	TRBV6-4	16	TGTGCCAGGGGTCAAGGTATGGCCCTCGGGGGAAAGACCCAGTACTTC	CARGQGMALGGKTQYF
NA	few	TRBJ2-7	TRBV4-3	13	TGCGCCAGCAGCCAAGACAGATTCTACGAGCAGTACTTC	CASSQDRFYEQYF
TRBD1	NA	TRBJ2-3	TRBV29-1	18	TGCAGCGTCCTCTTCGGGACAGGGGATATCCCCGGCACAGATACGCAGTATTTT	CSVLFGTGDIPGTDTQYF
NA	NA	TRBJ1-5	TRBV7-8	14	TGTGCCAGCAGCTTGACGGGGAGCAATCAGCCCCAGCATTTT	CASSLTGSNQPQHF
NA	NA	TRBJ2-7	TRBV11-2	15	TGTGCCAGCAGCTTAGCCCCCTGGGGAGGTTACGAGCAGTACTTC	CASSLAPWGGYEQYF
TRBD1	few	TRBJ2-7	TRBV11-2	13	TGTGCCAGCAGCTTTGGACAGGCCTACGAGCAGTACTTC	CASSFGQAYEQYF
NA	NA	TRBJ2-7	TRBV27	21	TGTGCCAGCAGTTTCCTCGTACCTCCACCGGTACAGCTCCCGAGCTCCTACGAGCAGTACTTC	CASSFLVPPPVQLPSSYEQYF
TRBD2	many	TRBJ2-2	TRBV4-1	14	TGCGCCAGCAGGGGACTAGCGGGACTTGAGGAGCTGTTTTTT	CASRGLAGLEELFF
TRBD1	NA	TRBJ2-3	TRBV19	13	TGTGCCAGTACAGCAGGGGGTGCAGATACGCAGTATTTT	CASTAGGADTQYF
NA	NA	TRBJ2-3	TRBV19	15	TGTGCCACCTCGCCCGGGACCACGAGCACAGATACGCAGTATTTT	CATSPGTTSTDTQYF
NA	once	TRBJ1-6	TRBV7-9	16	TGTGCCAGCAGCTTTTTGGGAAGCTCCTATAATTCACCCCTCCACTTT	CASSFLGSSYNSPLHF
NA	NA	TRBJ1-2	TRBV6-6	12	TGTGCCAGCAGTTACCCGGGGTATGGCTACACCTTC	CASSYPGYGYTF
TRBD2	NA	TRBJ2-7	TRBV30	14	TGTGCCTGGAGTGTTACTAGCGGGTTCGACGAGCAGTACTTC	CAWSVTSGFDEQYF
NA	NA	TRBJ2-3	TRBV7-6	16	TGTGCCAGCAGCTCTAGCTGGGGGGTGGGAGCAGATACGCAGTATTTT	CASSSSWGVGADTQYF
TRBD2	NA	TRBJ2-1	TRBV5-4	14	TGTGCCAGCAGCCCTAGCGGGCTCACAAGGGAGCAGTTCTTC	CASSPSGLTREQFF
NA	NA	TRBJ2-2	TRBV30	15	TGTGCCTGGAGTGCTACAGGGTGGGGCACCGGGGAGCTGTTTTTT	CAWSATGWGTGELFF
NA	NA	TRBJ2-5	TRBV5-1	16	TGCGCCAGCAGCCCCGGGTATTGGGCAGAACAAGAGACCCAGTACTTC	CASSPGYWAEQETQYF
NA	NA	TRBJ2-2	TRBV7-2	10	TGTGCCAGCAGCGTCGGGGAGCTGTTTTTT	CASSVGELFF
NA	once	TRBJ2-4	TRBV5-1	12	TGCGCCAGCAGCTTAGATGCATACATTCAGTACTTC	CASSLDAYIQYF
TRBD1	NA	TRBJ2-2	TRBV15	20	TGTGCTACCAGCAGAGAGTGGTCCCCGTTAAGGACAGGAGAAACCGGGGAGCTGTTTTTT	CATSREWSPLRTGETGELFF
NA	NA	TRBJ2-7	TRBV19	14	TGTGCCAGTAGTTTCGCCGGGGAGTTCTACGAGCAGTACTTC	CASSFAGEFYEQYF
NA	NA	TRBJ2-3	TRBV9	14	TGTGCCAGCAGCGTAGTTGAGGACACAGATACGCAGTATTTT	CASSVVEDTDTQYF
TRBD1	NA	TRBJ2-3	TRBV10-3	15	TGTGCCATCAGTGATCCGGGACAGGACACAGATACGCAGTATTTT	CAISDPGQDTDTQYF